The 10 T cell receptor beta chains listed next were all sequenced from one sample in a study of blood T cell repertoires in COVID-19. The table came from immunoSEQ multiplex PCR; TCRdb's copy has only in-frame clones and leaves some out. The repertoire holds 99,000 or so clones, 80% to 90% seen once, with 2.1% in the top ten. The sequencing sample was made of peripheral blood. These receptors came from a man in his fifties or sixties with COVID-19, enrolled during active disease.

This rearrangement joins TRBV27 to TRBJ1-5; 7 positions match TRBD1. This CDR3 is 14 amino acids long. With 2 bases clipped from V and 6 bases from J, the junction kept 4 bases outside the gene matches. CDR1 and CDR2 from the germline V gene are MNHEY and SMNVEV (reference sequence). The CDR3 spells CASSLRQGGQPQHF. CDR3 nucleotide sequence: TGTGCCAGCAGTTTAAGACAGGGAGGTCAGCCCCAGCATTTT.

This chain joins TRBV18 and TRBJ1-4; TRBD1 is a possible D gene (5 bases). This CDR3 contains 15 residues. Germline CDR1 is KGHSH and CDR2 is LQKENI. Trimming shortened V by 3 bases and J by 0 bases, and 8 bases separated the two germline ends. The CDR3 region is CASSPQTATNEKLFF. CDR3 nucleotide sequence: TGTGCCAGCTCACCTCAGACAGCAACTAATGAAAAACTGTTTTTT. Looking up the rest from reference TRBV18 and TRBJ1-4 gives the full variable domain: NAGVMQNPRHLVRRRGQEARLRCSPMKGHSHVYWYRQLPEEGLKFMVYLQKENIIDESGMPKERFSAEFPKEGPSILRIQQVVRGDSAAYFCASSPQTATNEKLFFGSGTQLSVL.

J is TRBJ2-1 and V is TRBV3-1 (or the pseudogene TRBV3-2); 12 bases line up with TRBD2. J gave up 0 bases and V 4 bases, and 13 bases lay outside the gene matches. Per germline, CDR1 LGHDT and CDR2 YNNKEL (reference sequence). This CDR3 region has 20 residues. This chain's CDR3 is CASSPNLLAGGLSSYNEQFF. The CDR3 coding sequence is TGTGCCAGCAGCCCAAACTTACTAGCGGGGGGCCTCAGCTCCTACAATGAGCAGTTCTTC.

This clone was recorded once. V and J are TRBV23-1 and TRBJ1-1; 7 positions agree with TRBD1. TRBV23-1 is classed as an ORF, of uncertain function. Unmatched junction bases numbered 19, after V lost 4 bases and J lost 5 bases. The CDR3 spans 18 residues. CDR3 sequence reads: CASSLKEAGTARRTEAFF. DNA for the CDR3: TGCGCCAGCAGTCTAAAGGAGGCTGGGACAGCCCGAAGGACTGAAGCTTTCTTT.

V is TRBV3-1 (or the pseudogene TRBV3-2) and J is TRBJ2-1; perhaps TRBD2 as D (5 bases). Per germline, CDR1 LGHDT and CDR2 YNNKEL (reference sequence). The CDR3 totals 15 residues. V lost 2 bases and J 8 bases, leaving 16 bases between the germline ends. CDR3 residues: CASSQWRVVWDEQFF. In DNA, the CDR3 is TGTGCCAGCAGCCAATGGCGGGTGGTTTGGGATGAGCAGTTCTTC.

V and J are TRBV5-4 and TRBJ1-2; tentatively, D is TRBD1 (6 bases). Trimming left V 4 bases short and J 7 bases short, with 20 bases between. This CDR3 comprises 15 residues. CDR1 SGHNT and CDR2 YYREEE come from the germline V gene (reference sequence). CDR3 sequence (DNA): TGTGCCAGCAGCACCAAACAGGGCTTGTTTGGTGGCTACACCTTC. This translates into CASSTKQGLFGGYTF. The full variable domain, its missing parts supplied by reference TRBV5-4 and TRBJ1-2, is ETGVTQSPTHLIKTRGQQVTLRCSSQSGHNTVSWYQQALGQGPQFIFQYYREEENGRGNFPPRFSGLQFPNYSSELNVNALELDDSALYLCASSTKQGLFGGYTFGSGTRLTVV.

The rearrangement joins TRBV15 to TRBJ1-6; the D gene is possibly TRBD1 (6 bases). CDR3 length: 13 residues. Trimming stripped 8 bases from V and 7 bases from J, with 12 bases between. Germline assignment: CDR1 LNHNV and CDR2 YYDKDF (reference sequence). CDR3 residues: CATLGTPNSPLHF. The CDR3 nucleotides are TGTGCCACCCTTGGGACACCCAATTCACCCCTCCACTTT.

The rearrangement joins TRBV5-4 to TRBJ2-7; D ambiguous. Germline values: CDR1 SGHNT, CDR2 YYREEE (reference sequence). V was pared by 0 bases and J by 5 bases, with 6 bases between. The CDR3 loop spans 12 amino acids. CDR3 sequence (DNA): TGTGCCAGCAGCTTGGTGTCTAACGAGCAGTACTTC. This sequence encodes CASSLVSNEQYF.

This clone was recorded once. This chain links TRBV5-1 with TRBJ2-2, with a possible D match to TRBD1 (6 bases). V was clipped by 1 base and J by 6 bases, with 13 bases between them. Germline loops: CDR1 SGHRS, CDR2 YFSETQ. The CDR3 is 15 residues long. CDR3 protein: CASSLYRAAPGELFF. Here the CDR3 DNA reads TGCGCCAGCAGCTTGTACAGGGCCGCGCCCGGGGAGCTGTTTTTT.

The genes are TRBV5-6 and TRBJ2-2; weak D call: TRBD1 (5 bases). V was clipped by 0 bases and J by 3 bases, with 9 bases between them. CDR1 is SGHDT and CDR2 is YYEEEE in the germline V gene. The CDR3 has 15 amino acids. The CDR3 sequence is CASSLATEYTGELFF. As DNA, the CDR3 is TGTGCCAGCAGCTTGGCGACAGAGTACACCGGGGAGCTGTTTTTT.